This TCR beta chain was profiled in a study of T-cell reconstitution after alpha-beta-depleted transplantation in children. Findings and caveats of the study: Surviving recipient cells, namely T cells and thymic progenitors, were the source of high day-60 TCRbeta diversity in some patients. Newly generated T cells supplied most T-cell counts and diversity one year post-transplant.

This sample's TCRbeta library carried unique molecular identifier barcodes. TCRdb used MiXCR to reprocess the PCR reads, holding one entry per CDR3 protein. The sample includes 670,000 or so distinct CDR3 sequences, around 13% seen only once; the top ten take around 0.79%. This clonotype has at least ten counts. Its antigen is not known. This specimen consisted of PBMCs, obtained before TCRalphabeta/CD19-depleted stem cell transplant. The source is a girl aged 2-15 years with congenital amegakaryocytic thrombocytopenia, due to receive a stem cell transplant.

The CDR3 sequence is CASSLEAGRVTGELFF. The CDR3 DNA reads TGTGCCAGCAGCTTGGAAGCCGGGAGGGTCACCGGGGAGCTGTTTTTT. V gene TRBV5-5 combines with J gene TRBJ2-2; 8 bases match TRBD2. V gave up 0 bases and J gave up 4 bases; unmatched junction bases: 5. The CDR3 runs 16 residues. Germline CDR1 reads SGHKS; CDR2 reads YYEKEE (reference sequence).